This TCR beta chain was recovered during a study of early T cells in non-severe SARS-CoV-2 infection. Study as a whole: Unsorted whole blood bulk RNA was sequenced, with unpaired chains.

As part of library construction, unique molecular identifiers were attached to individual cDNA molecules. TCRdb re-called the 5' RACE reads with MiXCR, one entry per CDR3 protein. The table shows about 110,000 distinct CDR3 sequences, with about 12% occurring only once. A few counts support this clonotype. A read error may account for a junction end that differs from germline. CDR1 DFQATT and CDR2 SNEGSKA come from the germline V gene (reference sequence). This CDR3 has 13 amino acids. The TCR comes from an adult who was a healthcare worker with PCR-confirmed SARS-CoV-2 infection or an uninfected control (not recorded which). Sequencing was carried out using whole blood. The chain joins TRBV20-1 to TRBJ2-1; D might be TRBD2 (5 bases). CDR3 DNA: TGCAGTGCTAGAAAACCCGAACTAGGAGAATATGTCTTC. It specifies CSARKPELGEYVF.